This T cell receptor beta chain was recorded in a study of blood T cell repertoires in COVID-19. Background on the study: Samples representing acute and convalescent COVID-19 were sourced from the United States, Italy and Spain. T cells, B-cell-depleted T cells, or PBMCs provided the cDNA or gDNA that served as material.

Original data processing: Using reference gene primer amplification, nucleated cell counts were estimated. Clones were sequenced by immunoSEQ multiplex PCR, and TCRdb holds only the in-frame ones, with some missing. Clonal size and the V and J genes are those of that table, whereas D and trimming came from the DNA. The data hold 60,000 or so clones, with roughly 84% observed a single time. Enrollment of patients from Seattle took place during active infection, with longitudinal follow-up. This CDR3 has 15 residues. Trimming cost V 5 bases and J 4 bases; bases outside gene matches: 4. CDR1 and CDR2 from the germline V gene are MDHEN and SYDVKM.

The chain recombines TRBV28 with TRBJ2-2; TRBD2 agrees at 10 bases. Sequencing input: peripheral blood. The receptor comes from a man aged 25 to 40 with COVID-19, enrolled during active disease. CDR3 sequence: CASSEAGGRTGELFF. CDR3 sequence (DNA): TGTGCCAGCAGTGAAGCGGGAGGGCGCACCGGGGAGCTGTTTTTT.